This TCR beta chain was obtained from a study of T cell responses to AZD1222 COVID-19 vaccine. Study background: Second doses were pooled across both intervals (about 4 or about 12 weeks). Notes on the study in general: Repertoire sampling happened only post peak T cell response. Just a handful of people given AZD1222 tested seropositive at baseline.

The CDR3 runs to 15 residues. Losses at the gene ends were 3 bases for V and 4 bases for J; bases not matched to a gene: 6. Germline-derived CDR1 and CDR2 are MNHEY and SMNVEV (reference sequence). Sequenced by immunoSEQ multiplex PCR; TCRdb stores in-frame clones only, minus some. The sample holds about 170,000 clones; over 85% are singletons and the top ten take 1.6%. Concerning this clone: The target antigen is unknown.

The rearrangement joins TRBV27 to TRBJ2-1, with 7 bases matching TRBD1. Source: peripheral blood, taken on day 0 of AZD1222 vaccination. The sequence came from an adult in good health. The CDR3 loop is CASSLGDSLYNEQFF. CDR3 coding DNA: TGTGCCAGCAGTTTGGGGGACAGCCTTTACAATGAGCAGTTCTTC.